A selection of T cell receptor beta chains follows, all from one sample in a study of T cell responses to AZD1222 COVID-19 vaccine. Here immunoSEQ multiplex PCR was the method, and the copy in TCRdb shows in-frame clones only, minus some. The sample lists 130,000 or so clones; less than 95% were seen once. Sequencing used peripheral blood, obtained 28 days after the second dose of the MenACWY control vaccine. These TCRs come from an adult who received the MenACWY meningococcal vaccine as a control. The CDR3 runs from the conserved cysteine through the conserved F or W. Each record gives: J gene, V gene, clone size, D gene, CDR3 protein, CDR3 DNA. A D gene is named only where the DNA matches it firmly. For some rows the clone size is stated as once, few or many, or as a class when expanded; others skip it.

>TRBJ2-5|TRBV6-5|NA|NA
CASGTQGGWETQYF
TGTGCCAGCGGAACACAGGGTGGATGGGAGACCCAGTACTTC
>TRBJ1-6|TRBV7-8|NA|NA
CASSLQGLGTNSPLHF
TGTGCCAGCAGCTTACAGGGTTTAGGCACTAATTCACCCCTCCACTTT
>TRBJ2-1|TRBV11-3|NA|TRBD2
CASSMTSGRNEQFF
TGTGCCAGCAGCATGACTAGCGGGAGGAATGAGCAGTTCTTC
>TRBJ2-1|TRBV6-2/TRBV6-3|NA|TRBD2
CASSDLAGETYEQFF
TGTGCCAGCAGTGATCTAGCGGGAGAGACCTATGAGCAGTTCTTC
>TRBJ1-1|TRBV12-3/TRBV12-4|NA|NA
CASSLEGNTEAFF
TGTGCCAGCAGCCTCGAGGGAAACACTGAAGCTTTCTTT
>TRBJ1-1|TRBV6-5|NA|NA
CASSYSQGVMNTEAFF
TGTGCCAGCAGTTACTCCCAGGGAGTAATGAACACTGAAGCTTTCTTT
>TRBJ2-1|TRBV6-5|NA|NA
CASARRWDNEQFF
TGTGCCAGCGCCCGGAGGTGGGACAATGAGCAGTTCTTC
>TRBJ2-1|TRBV19|NA|NA
CASSLDSISSFYNEQFF
TGTGCCAGTAGTCTAGATTCTATCTCTAGTTTTTACAATGAGCAGTTCTTC
>TRBJ1-1|TRBV5-1|NA|NA
CASSLQYLNTEAFF
TGCGCCAGCAGCTTACAGTATTTGAACACTGAAGCTTTCTTT
>TRBJ1-4|TRBV5-4|NA|TRBD1
CASSANRGIDEKLFF
TGTGCCAGCAGCGCAAACAGGGGTATCGATGAAAAACTGTTTTTT
>TRBJ2-3|TRBV4-2|NA|TRBD2
CASSQQARTSGTDTQYF
TGTGCCAGCAGCCAGCAAGCCAGAACTAGCGGTACAGATACGCAGTATTTT
>TRBJ2-1|TRBV7-2|few|TRBD1
CASSREGTGARYEQFF
TGTGCCAGCAGCCGGGAAGGGACAGGGGCTAGGTATGAGCAGTTCTTC
>TRBJ2-2|TRBV12-5|NA|TRBD1
CASGLDRGLSDTGELFF
TGTGCTAGTGGCCTGGACAGGGGGCTTTCGGACACCGGGGAGCTGTTTTTT
>TRBJ1-3|TRBV5-1|NA|NA
CASSLEGNTIYF
TGCGCCAGCAGCTTGGAGGGAAACACCATATATTTT
>TRBJ2-3|TRBV7-8|NA|NA
CASSLVTQFSTDTQYF
TGTGCCAGCAGCTTAGTCACCCAGTTTAGCACAGATACGCAGTATTTT
>TRBJ2-1|TRBV7-8|NA|NA
CASSLAGRGSYNEQFF
TGTGCCAGCAGCTTAGCAGGCAGGGGCTCCTACAATGAGCAGTTCTTC
>TRBJ2-7|TRBV19|NA|NA
CATAGKGGYEQYF
TGTGCCACCGCCGGGAAGGGGGGTTACGAGCAGTACTTC
>TRBJ1-4|TRBV29-1|once|TRBD1
CSVPTGSTNEKLFF
TGCAGCGTACCGACAGGGTCGACTAATGAAAAACTGTTTTTT
>TRBJ2-2|TRBV3-1/TRBV3-2|NA|TRBD2
CASSQKSGTSGRTSIGELFF
TGTGCCAGCAGCCAAAAATCCGGGACTAGCGGGAGGACCTCCATCGGGGAGCTGTTTTTT
>TRBJ2-3|TRBV19|NA|NA
CASTQAEGTDTQYF
TGTGCCAGTACTCAGGCCGAGGGGACAGATACGCAGTATTTT
>TRBJ2-1|TRBV28|NA|NA
CASSPGINEQFF
TGTGCCAGCAGTCCGGGGATCAATGAGCAGTTCTTC
>TRBJ2-3|TRBV19|NA|NA
CASSKLAADTQYF
TGTGCCAGTAGTAAATTAGCCGCAGATACGCAGTATTTT
>TRBJ1-3|TRBV18|NA|TRBD1
CASSKDRASGNTIYF
TGTGCCAGCTCAAAGGACAGGGCATCTGGAAACACCATATATTTT
>TRBJ1-6|TRBV5-1|NA|NA
CASSLGGGRGYSPLHF
TGCGCCAGCAGCTTGGGAGGGGGACGGGGCTATTCACCCCTCCACTTT
>TRBJ1-2|TRBV30|NA|NA
CAWTTGSTYGYTF
TGTGCCTGGACTACAGGGAGCACCTATGGCTACACCTTC
>TRBJ2-2|TRBV28|NA|NA
CASSFIGANTGELFF
TGTGCCAGCAGTTTCATAGGGGCGAACACCGGGGAGCTGTTTTTT
>TRBJ1-1|TRBV9|few|TRBD1
CASSESGQGFEAFF
TGTGCCAGCAGCGAATCGGGACAGGGTTTTGAAGCTTTCTTT
>TRBJ2-3|TRBV15|NA|NA
CATQASPAAAMGTDTQYF
TGTGCCACTCAGGCGAGCCCGGCAGCGGCTATGGGCACAGATACGCAGTATTTT
>TRBJ1-5|TRBV6-2/TRBV6-3|NA|NA
CASSSRPENQPQHF
TGTGCCAGCAGTTCCCGGCCAGAGAATCAGCCCCAGCATTTT
>TRBJ2-2|TRBV24-1|NA|TRBD1
CATSDPAGGNTGELFF
TGTGCCACCAGTGATCCCGCAGGGGGAAACACCGGGGAGCTGTTTTTT
>TRBJ2-5|TRBV7-8|NA|TRBD2
CASSLGLAGGLMFWTQYF
TGTGCCAGCAGCCTCGGACTAGCGGGAGGGCTCATGTTCTGGACCCAGTACTTC
>TRBJ2-5|TRBV5-1|NA|TRBD1
CASSVSGQGETQYF
TGCGCCAGCAGCGTCTCGGGACAGGGCGAGACCCAGTACTTC
>TRBJ1-5|TRBV28|once|NA
CASSLGRNKNQPQHF
TGTGCCAGCAGTTTAGGCAGAAATAAAAATCAGCCCCAGCATTTT